One sample yielded the 30 T cell receptor beta chains listed below, sequenced in a study of monozygotic twins with cystic fibrosis. Profiled with immunoSEQ multiplex PCR; TCRdb holds only in-frame clones, not every one. Here the sample spans under 25,000 clones, around 97% being singletons. Sample: blood. These receptors all stem from a woman aged 25 to 39 with cystic fibrosis.

The gene calls are TRBV5-8 and TRBJ2-2, with unresolved D. V lost 4 bases, J lost 3 bases, and 10 bases lay in between. The length of the CDR3 is 14 residues. Germline CDR1 and CDR2: SGHTS and YDEGEE. CDR3 sequence: CASSPYPYTGELFF. Written as DNA, the CDR3 is TGTGCCAGCAGCCCATACCCATACACCGGGGAGCTGTTTTTT.

The rearrangement uses TRBV4-3 and TRBJ2-5; TRBD2 aligns across 9 bases. Looked up from germline, CDR1 is LGHNA and CDR2 is YSLEER. CDR3 length equals 16 residues. Trimming cost V 0 bases and J 4 bases; bases outside gene matches: 6. The CDR3 DNA follows: TGCGCCAGCAGCCAAGAAGGGCTAGCGGGGCGAGAGACCCAGTACTTC. This encodes CASSQEGLAGRETQYF.

This chain joins TRBV4-1 and TRBJ2-1; D tentatively reads TRBD1 or TRBD2 (6 bases each). V dropped 2 bases and J dropped 0 bases, with 14 bases sitting between them. The germline V gene encodes CDR1 MGHRA and CDR2 YSYEKL. This CDR3 region has 17 residues. CDR3 in DNA: TGCGCCAGCAGCCAATACAGGGTCGGGAGCTCCTACAATGAGCAGTTCTTC. It encodes CASSQYRVGSSYNEQFF.

This rearrangement joins TRBV6-5 to TRBJ2-3; 11 positions match TRBD1. The CDR3 has 15 residues. CDR1 and CDR2 from the germline V gene are MNHEY and SVGAGI. V gave up 6 bases and J gave up 2 bases; unmatched junction bases: 4. Written as DNA, the CDR3 is TGTGCCAGCAGCCCCGGACAGGGGGCCACAGATACGCAGTATTTT. Translating gives CASSPGQGATDTQYF.

The chain carries TRBV5-6 and TRBJ2-7; either TRBD1 or TRBD2 may supply D (5 bases each). Germline CDR1 and CDR2: SGHDT and YYEEEE. This CDR3 has 12 amino acids. The V gene lost 1 base and the J gene lost 5 bases, with 7 bases spanning the gap. CDR3 sequence (DNA): TGTGCCAGCAGCTTGCCGGGGCACGAGCAGTACTTC. Translated, it gives CASSLPGHEQYF.

The chain combines TRBV5-1 with TRBJ1-2; D uncertain. The CDR3 is 15 residues long. Germline V gene lookup returns CDR1 SGHRS and CDR2 YFSETQ. V dropped 2 bases and J dropped 3 bases, with 14 bases sitting between them. The CDR3 reads CASSFNRSQYYGYTF. Here the CDR3 DNA reads TGCGCCAGCAGCTTCAACAGAAGCCAGTACTATGGCTACACCTTC.

The chain employs TRBV19 and TRBJ2-5, with TRBD2 matching 12 bases. CDR3 length: 13 residues. With V trimmed by 5 bases and J by 9 bases, 4 bases remained unmatched. CDR1 and CDR2 from the germline V gene are LNHDA and SQIVND (reference sequence). The CDR3 bases are TGTGCCAGTAGTCTGGCTAGCGGGGGGGCCCAGTACTTC. This encodes CASSLASGGAQYF. Full variable domain (outside the CDR3, taken from reference TRBV19 and TRBJ2-5): DGGITQSPKYLFRKEGQNVTLSCEQNLNHDAMYWYRQDPGQGLRLIYYSQIVNDFQKGDIAEGYSVSREKKESFPLTVTSAQKNPTAFYLCASSLASGGAQYFGPGTRLLVL.

This rearrangement joins TRBV2 to TRBJ2-5; 9 nucleotides align to TRBD2. The junction had 8 bases not matched to a gene; V was cut back by 3 bases and J by 6 bases. Germline CDR1 is SNHLY and CDR2 is FYNNEI. The CDR3 covers 15 residues. DNA of the CDR3: TGTGCCAGCAGTGAGGGTGCGGGGGGGTCGAAGACCCAGTACTTC. It codes for CASSEGAGGSKTQYF.

The chain uses TRBV7-2 and TRBJ1-1; no reliable D call. Germline CDR1 is SGHTA and CDR2 is FQGNSA. The V and J ends lost 2 bases and 0 bases respectively, with 10 bases between them. This CDR3 region has 15 residues. DNA of the CDR3: TGTGCCAGCAGCTTACTCGCAGCGCTGAACACTGAAGCTTTCTTT. The encoded protein is CASSLLAALNTEAFF.

The CDR3 DNA follows: TGTGCCTCTCACTATGGGGTTCTGGGTGAGCAGTTCTTC. It is translated as CASHYGVLGEQFF. The rearrangement links TRBV10-3 to TRBJ2-1; D gene unclear. V lost 11 bases and J lost 9, with 20 bases in between. The CDR3 extends over 13 amino acids. Germline-derived CDR1 and CDR2 are ENHRY and SYGVKD.

The CDR3 DNA sequence: TGTGCCACCAGCAGACTTAAGGGGGAGCTGTTTTTT. This sequence encodes CATSRLKGELFF. The chain couples TRBV15 to TRBJ2-2; D remains unclear. Trimming took off 2 bases at V and 8 bases at J, with 6 bases between the two ends. Germline V lookup: CDR1 LNHNV, CDR2 YYDKDF (reference sequence). The CDR3 spans 12 residues.

J is TRBJ1-1 and V is TRBV6-4; D is ambiguous. This CDR3 comprises 17 residues. Germline CDR1 MRHNA, CDR2 SNTAGT. V dropped 3 bases and J dropped 5 bases, with 22 bases sitting between them. The CDR3 nucleotides are TGTGCCAGCAGTGAACCTCACACTTACCCCCTGGGTACTGAAGCTTTCTTT. This codes for CASSEPHTYPLGTEAFF.

V usage is TRBV4-1 and J usage is TRBJ1-2; D gene uncertain. This CDR3 is 11 amino acids long. From germline, CDR1 is MGHRA and CDR2 YSYEKL. The V end lost 5 bases, the J end lost 11 bases, and 12 bases lay between the germline ends. As DNA, the CDR3 is TGCGCCAGCAGCTACCTATGGTGGTACACCTTC. Translation gives CASSYLWWYTF.

The rearrangement joins TRBV9 to TRBJ2-1; D unclear. Trimming removed 3 bases at V and 0 bases at J, with 4 bases between. This CDR3 contains 13 residues. Per germline, CDR1 SGDLS and CDR2 YYNGEE. Here the CDR3 DNA reads TGTGCCAGCAGCGAGGACTCCTACAATGAGCAGTTCTTC. It specifies CASSEDSYNEQFF. Based on the CDR3 plus reference TRBV9 and TRBJ2-1, the full variable domain is DSGVTQTPKHLITATGQRVTLRCSPRSGDLSVYWYQQSLDQGLQFLIQYYNGEERAKGNILERFSAQQFPDLHSELNLSSLELGDSALYFCASSEDSYNEQFFGPGTRLTVL.

The J gene is TRBJ2-7, the V gene TRBV6-5; 7 positions agree with TRBD1. Trimming cost V 5 bases and J 0 bases; bases outside gene matches: 4. The germline V gene encodes CDR1 MNHEY and CDR2 SVGAGI. The CDR3 consists of 14 residues. CDR3 nucleotide sequence: TGTGCCAGCAGTGAGGGGGACAGCTCCTACGAGCAGTACTTC. It is translated as CASSEGDSSYEQYF.

The chain is built from TRBV29-1 and TRBJ2-7; the D gene is possibly TRBD2 (6 bases). CDR1 is SQVTM and CDR2 is ANQGSEA in the germline V gene. V was cut by 2 bases and J by 6 bases, with 11 bases left in between. This CDR3 has 12 residues. The chain's CDR3 is CSVELGGVEQYF. The CDR3 DNA is TGCAGCGTTGAATTGGGCGGGGTCGAGCAGTACTTC.

The chain is built from TRBV4-1 and TRBJ1-5, with D possibly being TRBD1 (6 bases). V was cut by 1 base and J by 4 bases, with 23 bases left in between. CDR1 is MGHRA, CDR2 YSYEKL, per germline. CDR3 length: 19 residues. CDR3 coding DNA: TGCGCCAGCAGCCAAGGGGGGGGGCGCATACCTTTGGGTAATCAGCCCCAGCATTTT. Amino acid sequence: CASSQGGGRIPLGNQPQHF.

This rearrangement joins TRBV5-1 to TRBJ2-7, with D tentatively TRBD1 or TRBD2 (6 bases each). The CDR3 is 16 amino acids. V was shortened by 0 bases and J by 1 base, with 14 bases between the two germline ends. The V gene's germline CDR1 is SGHRS and CDR2 YFSETQ. The CDR3 DNA follows: TGCGCCAGCAGCTTGGCCGGGGGACACCTATCCTACGAGCAGTACTTC. Translation gives CASSLAGGHLSYEQYF.

This chain uses TRBV4-1 with TRBJ1-1, with D tentatively TRBD1 (5 bases). Trimming stripped 4 bases from V and 0 bases from J, with 12 bases between. Germline-derived CDR1 and CDR2 are MGHRA and YSYEKL. This CDR3 is 15 amino acids long. The CDR3 reads CASSLQQVLNTEAFF. The DNA of the CDR3 is TGCGCCAGCAGCCTCCAACAGGTCTTGAACACTGAAGCTTTCTTT.

The rearrangement joins TRBV13 to TRBJ1-2; 10 nucleotides line up with TRBD1. From germline, CDR1 is PRHDT and CDR2 FYEKMQ (reference sequence). CDR3 size: 19 residues. J gave up 3 bases and V 2 bases, and 15 bases lay outside the gene matches. This CDR3 is CASSLRTGGFRKTHYGYTF. The CDR3 nucleotides are TGTGCCAGCAGCTTAAGGACAGGGGGGTTCCGGAAAACGCACTATGGCTACACCTTC.

This chain links TRBV25-1 with TRBJ2-7, with D unresolved. Germline CDR1 reads MGHDK; CDR2 reads SYGVNS. CDR3 size: 11 residues. V lost 5 bases and J lost 6, with 8 bases in between. The CDR3 here is CASSKSSEQYF. In nucleotides, the CDR3 is TGTGCCAGCAGTAAAAGCTCCGAGCAGTACTTC.

This chain joins TRBV6-5 and TRBJ1-5; a weak D match, TRBD1 (5 bases). The CDR3 loop spans 13 amino acids. Deletions cut 5 bases from V and 4 bases from J, with 9 bases between. Germline values: CDR1 MNHEY, CDR2 SVGAGI. CDR3 in amino acids: CASSRRGNQPQHF. CDR3 in DNA: TGTGCCAGCAGTAGACGGGGGAATCAGCCCCAGCATTTT.

This sequence joins TRBV6-1 and TRBJ2-7; 11 bases match TRBD2. The CDR3 extends over 14 amino acids. Germline-derived CDR1 and CDR2 are MNHNS and SASEGT. J gave up 5 bases and V 4 bases, and 4 bases lay outside the gene matches. CDR3 amino acids: CASSGSGGADEQYF. CDR3 nucleotides: TGTGCCAGCAGTGGTAGCGGGGGGGCCGACGAGCAGTACTTC.

To note about this clone: As the CDR3 is not closed by the conserved phenylalanine or tryptophan, this likely results from a read error. No DNA is shown, since the ends of the CDR3 on it are uncertain; the CDR3 is the one TCRdb lists. The genes are TRBV28 and TRBJ2-7; TRBD1, as called in the table, went unchecked against the DNA. The CDR3 sequence runs 11 residues, both termini included. Germline assignment: CDR1 MDHEN and CDR2 SYDVKM. CDR3 sequence: CASGSFGEGGL.

This rearrangement joins TRBV2 to TRBJ1-2, with a tentative D call TRBD1 (6 bases). Germline V lookup: CDR1 SNHLY, CDR2 FYNNEI. The V end was cut by 7 bases, the J end by 8 bases, with 23 bases between. This CDR3 is 15 amino acids long. CDR3 amino acids: CASILHRALRQGYTF. CDR3 bases: TGTGCCAGCATTCTACACAGGGCCTTGAGACAGGGCTACACCTTC.

With respect to this clone: Mismatch with germline at one junction end may stem from a read error. The chain carries TRBV5-1 and TRBJ2-4, with 11 bases that match TRBD2. The CDR3 extends over 15 amino acids. The germline V gene has CDR1 SGHRS and CDR2 YFSETQ. The CDR3 coding sequence is TGCGCCAGCAGCTTCTCTAGCGGGGGGTTGATACCTCCCCACTTC. Translated, it gives CASSFSSGGLIPPHF.

This clone was counted once. The chain combines TRBV2 with TRBJ2-2; D ambiguous. The V and J ends lost 6 bases and 1 base respectively, with 9 bases between them. CDR1 SNHLY and CDR2 FYNNEI come from the germline V gene. The CDR3 runs 14 residues. The CDR3 DNA follows: TGTGCCAGCAGATGGTGGGGGAACACCGGGGAGCTGTTTTTT. Protein product: CASRWWGNTGELFF.

The chain combines TRBV10-1 with TRBJ2-3, with D perhaps matching TRBD1 or TRBD2 (5 bases each). From germline, CDR1 is WNHNN and CDR2 SYGVQD (reference sequence). The CDR3 totals 12 residues. V was pared by 0 bases and J by 10 bases, with 8 bases between. Here the CDR3 DNA reads TGCGCCAGCAGTGAGTCGGGGGATGCGCAGTATTTT. Its translation: CASSESGDAQYF.

The chain couples TRBV7-8 to TRBJ1-1, with D possibly matching TRBD1 (5 bases). Germline assignment: CDR1 SGHVS and CDR2 FQNEAQ. The CDR3 is made up of 16 amino acids. The germline V and J ends were trimmed by 1 base and 0 bases, with 12 bases remaining between them. The CDR3 nucleotides read TGTGCCAGCAGCTTAGTGGCAGGGCCCCTGAACACTGAAGCTTTCTTT. Its translation: CASSLVAGPLNTEAFF.

The V call is TRBV2, the J call TRBJ1-4; perhaps TRBD1 as D (5 bases). The germline V gene encodes CDR1 SNHLY and CDR2 FYNNEI. V lost 7 bases to trimming and J lost 2 bases, with 11 bases between them. There are 14 residues in the CDR3. CDR3 DNA sequence: TGTGCCAGCAAGAAGGGGAGGACTAATGAAAAACTGTTTTTT. Amino acid sequence: CASKKGRTNEKLFF.